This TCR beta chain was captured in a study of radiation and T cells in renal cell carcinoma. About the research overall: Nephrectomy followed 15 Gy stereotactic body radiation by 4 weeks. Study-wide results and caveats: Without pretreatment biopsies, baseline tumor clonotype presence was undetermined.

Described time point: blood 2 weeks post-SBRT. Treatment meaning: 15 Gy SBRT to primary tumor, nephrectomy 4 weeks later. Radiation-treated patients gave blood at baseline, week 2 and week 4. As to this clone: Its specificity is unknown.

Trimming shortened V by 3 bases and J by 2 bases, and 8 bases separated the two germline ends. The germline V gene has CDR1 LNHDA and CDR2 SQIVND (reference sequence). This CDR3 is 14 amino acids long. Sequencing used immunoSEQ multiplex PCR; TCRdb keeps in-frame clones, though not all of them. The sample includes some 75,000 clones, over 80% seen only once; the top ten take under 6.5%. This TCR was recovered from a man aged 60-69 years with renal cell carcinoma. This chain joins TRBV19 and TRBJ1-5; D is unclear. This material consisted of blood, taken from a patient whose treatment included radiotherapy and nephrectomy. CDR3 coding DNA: TGTGCCAGTAGTATCCGCACGCGCAATCAGCCCCAGCATTTT. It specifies CASSIRTRNQPQHF.